The sequence of this TCR beta chain was determined in a study of post-analysis software for immune sequencing data. Study results and caveats: Patients had higher frequencies than controls of a handful of TRBV segments, including TRBV5-6, TRBV5-1 and TRBV20-1.

Unique molecular identifiers were present in the TCR beta cDNA libraries. TCRdb re-called the PCR reads with MiXCR, one entry per CDR3 protein. This sample has hundreds of thousands of distinct CDR3 sequences, with 30% to 45% found just once. To note about this clonotype: Its specificity is unknown. One junction end disagrees with the germline gene, perhaps due to a read error.

The CDR3 is made up of 14 amino acids. The origin of this receptor is a girl aged 5-17 years with multiple sclerosis. Source material: blood. This chain joins TRBV12-3 or TRBV12-4 and TRBJ2-3; TRBD1 aligns across 7 bases. CDR3 sequence reads: CASSRGEGADAQYF. Here the CDR3 DNA reads TGTGCCAGCAGTCGGGGAGAGGGGGCAGATGCGCAGTATTTT.